This T cell receptor (beta chain) was observed in a study of response to subunit inactivated influenza vaccine. Study outcomes and limitations: That few new T cells are recruited by each seasonal influenza vaccination was the authors' suggestion.

TCRdb itself ran the RT-PCR reads through MiXCR, one entry per CDR3 protein. The sample has 490,000 or so distinct CDR3 sequences, around 8% seen once; the top ten hold 10% to 15%. The CDR3 runs to 15 residues. Germline V CDR1 and CDR2: DFQATT, SNEGSKA (reference sequence). Trimming shortened V by 6 bases and J by 0 bases, and 16 bases separated the two germline ends. As regards this clonotype: The antigen remains undetermined.

The J gene is TRBJ2-3, the V gene TRBV20-1; a possible D gene is TRBD1 (6 bases). The sample here was PBMCs from blood, taken less than 30 months after vaccination. This sequence was found in a man aged 45 to 75 who received an inactivated influenza vaccine. CDR3 nucleotides: TGCAGTGCAGGAGACAGGAAAACTAGCACAGATACGCAGTATTTT. This gives the protein CSAGDRKTSTDTQYF.